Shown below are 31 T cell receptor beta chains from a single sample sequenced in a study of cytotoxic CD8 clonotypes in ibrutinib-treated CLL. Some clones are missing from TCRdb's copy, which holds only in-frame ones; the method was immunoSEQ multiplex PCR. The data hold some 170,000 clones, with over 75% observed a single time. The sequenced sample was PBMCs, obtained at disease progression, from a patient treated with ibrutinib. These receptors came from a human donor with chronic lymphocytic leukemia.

As DNA, the CDR3 is TGTGCCAGCAGTCCCCCCAGCGGTCCTCGGAATGAGCAGTTCTTC. This codes for CASSPPSGPRNEQFF. The chain carries TRBV28 and TRBJ2-1, with D tentatively TRBD2 (5 bases). V lost 5 bases and J lost 7, with 18 bases in between. The germline gives CDR1 MDHEN, CDR2 SYDVKM. This CDR3 is built from 15 residues.

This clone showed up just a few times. CDR3 residues: CASSRGQINQPQHF. Here the CDR3 DNA reads TGTGCCAGCTCACGTGGACAGATTAATCAGCCCCAGCATTTT. The rearrangement uses TRBV18 and TRBJ1-5; perhaps TRBD1 as D (6 bases). V was pared by 4 bases and J by 4 bases, with 11 bases between. The CDR3 spans 14 residues. The V gene's germline CDR1 is KGHSH and CDR2 LQKENI.

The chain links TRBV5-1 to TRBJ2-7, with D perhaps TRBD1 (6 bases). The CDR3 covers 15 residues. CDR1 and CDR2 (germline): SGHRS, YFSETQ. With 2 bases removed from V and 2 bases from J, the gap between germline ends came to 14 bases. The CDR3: CASSLEGRGPYEQYF. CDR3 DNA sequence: TGCGCCAGCAGCTTAGAAGGCAGGGGACCCTACGAGCAGTACTTC.

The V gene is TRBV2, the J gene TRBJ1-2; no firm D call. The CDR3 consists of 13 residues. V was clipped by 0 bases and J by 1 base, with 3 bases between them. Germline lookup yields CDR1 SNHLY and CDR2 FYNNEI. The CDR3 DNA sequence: TGTGCCAGCAGTGAAGCGGATAACTATGGCTACACCTTC. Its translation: CASSEADNYGYTF.

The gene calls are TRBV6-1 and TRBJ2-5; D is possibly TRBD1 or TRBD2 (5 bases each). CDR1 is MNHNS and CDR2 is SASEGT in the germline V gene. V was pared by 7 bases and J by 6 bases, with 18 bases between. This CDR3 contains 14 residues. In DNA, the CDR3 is TGTGCCAGCAACCCCGTTGAGGGGTTACAGACCCAGTACTTC. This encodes CASNPVEGLQTQYF.

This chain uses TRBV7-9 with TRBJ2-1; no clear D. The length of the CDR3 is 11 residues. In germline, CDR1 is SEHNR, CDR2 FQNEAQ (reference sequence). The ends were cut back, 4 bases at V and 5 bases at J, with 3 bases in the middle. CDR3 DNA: TGTGCCAGCAGCTATCACAATGAGCAGTTCTTC. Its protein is CASSYHNEQFF.

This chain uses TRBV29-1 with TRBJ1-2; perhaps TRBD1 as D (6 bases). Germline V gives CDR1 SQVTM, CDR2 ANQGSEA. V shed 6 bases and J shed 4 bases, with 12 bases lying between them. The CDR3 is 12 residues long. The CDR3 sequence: CSVSGTSYGYTF. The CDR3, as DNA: TGCAGCGTGTCGGGGACAAGCTATGGCTACACCTTC.

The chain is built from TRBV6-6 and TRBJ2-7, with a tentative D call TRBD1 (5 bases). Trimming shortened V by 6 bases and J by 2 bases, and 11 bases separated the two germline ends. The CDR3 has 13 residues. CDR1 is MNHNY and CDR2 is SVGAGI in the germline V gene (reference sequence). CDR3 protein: CASSVGRAYEQYF. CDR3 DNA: TGTGCCAGCAGCGTCGGCAGGGCCTACGAGCAGTACTTC.

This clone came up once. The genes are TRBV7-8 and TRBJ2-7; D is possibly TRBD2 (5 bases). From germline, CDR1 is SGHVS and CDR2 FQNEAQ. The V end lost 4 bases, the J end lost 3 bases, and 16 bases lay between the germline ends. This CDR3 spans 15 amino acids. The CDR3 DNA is TGTGCCAGCAGCTCAGAGGGCCTCGTATTCTACGAGCAGTACTTC. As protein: CASSSEGLVFYEQYF.

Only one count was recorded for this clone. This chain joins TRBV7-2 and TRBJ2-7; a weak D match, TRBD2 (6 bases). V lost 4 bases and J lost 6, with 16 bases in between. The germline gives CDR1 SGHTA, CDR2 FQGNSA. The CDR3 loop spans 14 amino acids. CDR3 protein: CASSSLTRAGEQYF. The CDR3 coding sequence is TGTGCCAGCAGCTCCCTAACCCGAGCGGGCGAGCAGTACTTC.

CDR3 sequence reads: CASSHGLESGELFF. The CDR3 DNA sequence: TGTGCCAGCAGCCATGGTCTAGAGTCCGGGGAGCTGTTTTTT. The rearrangement uses TRBV6-1 and TRBJ2-2; D is unresolved. The CDR3 sequence is 14 residues long. Germline V gives CDR1 MNHNS, CDR2 SASEGT. V was shortened by 6 bases and J by 6 bases, with 14 bases between the two germline ends.

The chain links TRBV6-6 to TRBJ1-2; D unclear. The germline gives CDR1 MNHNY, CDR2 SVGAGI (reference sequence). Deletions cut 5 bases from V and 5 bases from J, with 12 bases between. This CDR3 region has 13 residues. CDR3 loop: CASSPRTDYGYTF. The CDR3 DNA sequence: TGTGCCAGCAGTCCCCGGACGGATTATGGCTACACCTTC.

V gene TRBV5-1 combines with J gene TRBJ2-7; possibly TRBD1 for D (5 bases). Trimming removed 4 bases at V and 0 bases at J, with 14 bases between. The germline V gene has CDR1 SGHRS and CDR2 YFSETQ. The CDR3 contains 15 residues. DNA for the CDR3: TGCGCCAGCAGCCCTGCGAACAGGCCCTCCTACGAGCAGTACTTC. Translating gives CASSPANRPSYEQYF.

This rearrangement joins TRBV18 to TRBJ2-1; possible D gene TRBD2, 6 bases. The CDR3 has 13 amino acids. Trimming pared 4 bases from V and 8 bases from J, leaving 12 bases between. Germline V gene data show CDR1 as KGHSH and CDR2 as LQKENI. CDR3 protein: CASSLYGSDEQFF. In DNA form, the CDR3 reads TGTGCCAGCTCACTTTACGGGAGCGATGAGCAGTTCTTC.

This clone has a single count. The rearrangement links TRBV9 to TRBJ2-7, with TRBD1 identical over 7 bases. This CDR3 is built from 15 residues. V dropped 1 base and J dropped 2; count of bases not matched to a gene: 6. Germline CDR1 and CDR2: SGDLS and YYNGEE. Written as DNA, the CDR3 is TGTGCCAGCAGCGTATATCCCGGACAGGCCTACGAGCAGTACTTC. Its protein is CASSVYPGQAYEQYF.

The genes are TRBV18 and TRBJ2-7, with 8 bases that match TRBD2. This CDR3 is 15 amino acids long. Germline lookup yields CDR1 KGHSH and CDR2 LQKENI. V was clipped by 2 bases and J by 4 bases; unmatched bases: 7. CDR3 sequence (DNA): TGTGCCAGCTCACCAACCTATAGCGGGAAATACGAGCAGTACTTC. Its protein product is CASSPTYSGKYEQYF.

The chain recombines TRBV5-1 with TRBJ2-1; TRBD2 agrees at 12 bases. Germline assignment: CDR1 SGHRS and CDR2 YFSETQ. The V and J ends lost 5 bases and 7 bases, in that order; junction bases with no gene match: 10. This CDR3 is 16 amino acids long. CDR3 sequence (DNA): TGCGCCAGCAGTCGCCTGACTAGCGGGAGTGGAAATGAGCAGTTCTTC. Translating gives CASSRLTSGSGNEQFF.

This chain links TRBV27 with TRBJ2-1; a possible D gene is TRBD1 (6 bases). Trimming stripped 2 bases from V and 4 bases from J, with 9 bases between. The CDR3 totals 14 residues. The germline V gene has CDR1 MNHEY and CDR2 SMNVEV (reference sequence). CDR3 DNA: TGTGCCAGCAGTTTAGATAGGGGGTACAATGAGCAGTTCTTC. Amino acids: CASSLDRGYNEQFF.

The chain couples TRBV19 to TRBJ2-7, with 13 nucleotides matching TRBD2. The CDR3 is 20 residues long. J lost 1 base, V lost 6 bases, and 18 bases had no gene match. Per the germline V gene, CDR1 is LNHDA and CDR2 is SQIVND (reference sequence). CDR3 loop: CASSPGTANGGLAGSYEQYF. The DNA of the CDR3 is TGTGCCAGTAGCCCCGGGACAGCCAATGGGGGACTAGCGGGATCCTACGAGCAGTACTTC.

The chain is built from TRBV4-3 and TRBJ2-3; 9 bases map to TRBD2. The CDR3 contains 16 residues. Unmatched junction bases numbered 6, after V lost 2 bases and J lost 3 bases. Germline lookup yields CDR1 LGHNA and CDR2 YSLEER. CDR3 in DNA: TGCGCCAGCAGCCAACGTAGCGGGGGCGGTACAGATACGCAGTATTTT. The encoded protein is CASSQRSGGGTDTQYF.

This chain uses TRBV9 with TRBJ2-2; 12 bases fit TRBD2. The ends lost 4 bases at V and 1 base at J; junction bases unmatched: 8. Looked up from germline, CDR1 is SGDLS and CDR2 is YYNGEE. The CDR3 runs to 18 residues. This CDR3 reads CASSPILAGGWNTGELFF. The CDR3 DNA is TGTGCCAGCAGCCCGATACTAGCGGGAGGTTGGAACACCGGGGAGCTGTTTTTT. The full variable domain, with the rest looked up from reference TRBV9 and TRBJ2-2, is DSGVTQTPKHLITATGQRVTLRCSPRSGDLSVYWYQQSLDQGLQFLIQYYNGEERAKGNILERFSAQQFPDLHSELNLSSLELGDSALYFCASSPILAGGWNTGELFFGEGSRLTVL.

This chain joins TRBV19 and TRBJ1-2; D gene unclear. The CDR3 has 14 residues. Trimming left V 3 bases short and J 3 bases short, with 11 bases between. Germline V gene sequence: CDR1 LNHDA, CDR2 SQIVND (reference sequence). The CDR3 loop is CASSIDGFDYGYTF. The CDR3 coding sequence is TGTGCCAGTAGTATTGACGGGTTCGACTATGGCTACACCTTC.

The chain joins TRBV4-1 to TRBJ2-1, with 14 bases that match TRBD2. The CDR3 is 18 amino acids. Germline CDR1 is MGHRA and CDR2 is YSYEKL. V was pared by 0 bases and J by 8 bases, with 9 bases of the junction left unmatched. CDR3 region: CASSQDSPGLAGGHEQFF. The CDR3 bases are TGCGCCAGCAGCCAAGATTCGCCCGGACTAGCGGGAGGCCATGAGCAGTTCTTC.

As DNA, the CDR3 is TGTGCCAGCAGCTTTCGATTCGCGAACACCGGGGAGCTGTTTTTT. It specifies CASSFRFANTGELFF. The V and J genes are TRBV5-4 and TRBJ2-2; D not resolved. Trimming stripped 2 bases from V and 0 bases from J, with 8 bases between. CDR1 and CDR2 from the germline V gene are SGHNT and YYREEE (reference sequence). CDR3 size: 15 residues.

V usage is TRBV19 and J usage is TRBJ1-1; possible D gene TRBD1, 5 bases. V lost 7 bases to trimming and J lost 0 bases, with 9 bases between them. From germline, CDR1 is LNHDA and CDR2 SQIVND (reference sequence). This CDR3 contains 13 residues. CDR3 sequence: CASTTELNTEAFF. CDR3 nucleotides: TGTGCCAGTACGACAGAATTGAACACTGAAGCTTTCTTT. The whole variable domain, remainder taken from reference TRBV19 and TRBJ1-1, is DGGITQSPKYLFRKEGQNVTLSCEQNLNHDAMYWYRQDPGQGLRLIYYSQIVNDFQKGDIAEGYSVSREKKESFPLTVTSAQKNPTAFYLCASTTELNTEAFFGQGTRLTVV.

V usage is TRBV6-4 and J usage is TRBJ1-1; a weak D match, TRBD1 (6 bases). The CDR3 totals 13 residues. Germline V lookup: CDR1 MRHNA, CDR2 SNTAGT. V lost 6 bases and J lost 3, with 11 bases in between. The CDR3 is CASRGGVDTEAFF. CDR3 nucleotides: TGTGCCAGCAGAGGGGGGGTCGACACTGAAGCTTTCTTT.

The CDR3 sequence: CASSQDSGYTDTQYF. The DNA of the CDR3 is TGTGCCAGCAGCCAGGACAGCGGGTACACAGATACGCAGTATTTT. This sequence joins TRBV11-2 and TRBJ2-3; D is possibly TRBD1 or TRBD2 (6 bases each). From germline, CDR1 is SGHAT and CDR2 FQNNGV. This CDR3 is built from 15 residues. V lost 5 bases and J lost 2, with 14 bases in between.

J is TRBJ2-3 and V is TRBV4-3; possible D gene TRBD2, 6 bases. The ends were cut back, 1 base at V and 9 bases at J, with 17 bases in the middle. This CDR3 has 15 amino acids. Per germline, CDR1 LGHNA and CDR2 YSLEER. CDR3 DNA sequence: TGCGCCAGCAGCCAAGTCCGCGGTCGGGGGAACACGCAGTATTTT. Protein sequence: CASSQVRGRGNTQYF.

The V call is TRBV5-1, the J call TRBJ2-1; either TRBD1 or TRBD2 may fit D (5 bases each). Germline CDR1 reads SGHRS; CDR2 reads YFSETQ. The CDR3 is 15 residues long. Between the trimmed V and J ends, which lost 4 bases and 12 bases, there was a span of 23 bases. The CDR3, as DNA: TGCGCCAGCAGCCCGCCGGGACCTCCGTTGTTCGGGCAGTTCTTC. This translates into CASSPPGPPLFGQFF.

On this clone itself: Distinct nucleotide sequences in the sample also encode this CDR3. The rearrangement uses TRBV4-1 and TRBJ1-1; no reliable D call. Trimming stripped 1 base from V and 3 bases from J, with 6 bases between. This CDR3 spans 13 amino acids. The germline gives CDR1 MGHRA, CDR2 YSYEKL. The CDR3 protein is CASSQGRDTEAFF. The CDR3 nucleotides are TGCGCCAGCAGCCAAGGCCGGGACACTGAAGCTTTCTTT.

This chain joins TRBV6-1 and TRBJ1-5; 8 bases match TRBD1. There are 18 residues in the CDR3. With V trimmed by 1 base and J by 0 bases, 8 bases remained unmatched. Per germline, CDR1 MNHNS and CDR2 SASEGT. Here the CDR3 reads CASSEVQGAIHSNQPQHF. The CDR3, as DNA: TGTGCCAGCAGTGAAGTTCAGGGGGCCATTCATAGCAATCAGCCCCAGCATTTT.